A single sample gave rise to the 30 T cell receptor beta chains below, sequenced in a study of Ad26.COV2.S vaccination and SARS-CoV-2 variants. Noted treatment: roughly 18 received Ad26.COV2.S at low or high dose, single or two shots; about five received placebo; per-sample allocation not given. Sampling took place 63 days after the first vaccine or placebo injection. Clones were sequenced by immunoSEQ multiplex PCR, and TCRdb holds only the in-frame ones, with some missing. The table shows roughly 250,000 clones, with roughly 85% occurring only once. This specimen was peripheral blood, taken in a trial of Ad26.COV2.S vaccine versus placebo. The receptors come from a person aged 18-65 years who received the Ad26.COV2.S COVID-19 vaccine or a placebo.

This chain uses TRBV14 with TRBJ2-4; D may be TRBD2 (5 bases). The CDR3 runs 19 residues. With 6 bases removed from V and 3 bases from J, the gap between germline ends came to 27 bases. Germline CDR1 is SGHDN and CDR2 is FVKESK. The CDR3 nucleotides read TGTGCCAGCAGTCGACGCCAAGACCTGACCCCCGGGATCAAAAACATTCAGTACTTC. It is translated as CASSRRQDLTPGIKNIQYF.

The chain joins TRBV5-6 to TRBJ1-3; the D gene is possibly TRBD1 (5 bases). V lost 4 bases to trimming and J lost 0 bases, with 11 bases between them. The CDR3 totals 15 residues. CDR1 is SGHDT and CDR2 is YYEEEE in the germline V gene. CDR3 sequence: CASSRPGVSGNTIYF. In DNA form, the CDR3 reads TGTGCCAGCAGCCGTCCGGGGGTCTCTGGAAACACCATATATTTT.

The chain uses TRBV6-5 and TRBJ2-3; no clear D gene. The CDR3 loop spans 15 amino acids. Germline V lookup: CDR1 MNHEY, CDR2 SVGAGI. V gave up 2 bases and J gave up 1 base, with 10 bases separating them. As DNA, the CDR3 is TGTGCCAGCAGTTACACTGCCCCGCGCACAGATACGCAGTATTTT. Its translation is CASSYTAPRTDTQYF.

This clone appeared a single time. This chain links TRBV2 with TRBJ1-6; 8 bases line up with TRBD1. Germline V gives CDR1 SNHLY, CDR2 FYNNEI. This CDR3 region has 16 residues. V dropped 0 bases and J dropped 8; count of bases not matched to a gene: 6. The DNA for the CDR3 is TGTGCCAGCAGTGAAGCGCTTGGCAGGGGGCATTCACCCCTCCACTTT. Translating it yields CASSEALGRGHSPLHF.

This clone was seen a few times. The chain carries TRBV5-1 and TRBJ2-7; D gene uncertain. V was cut by 0 bases and J by 3 bases, with 7 bases left in between. Germline CDR1 and CDR2: SGHRS and YFSETQ. This CDR3 has 13 amino acids. The CDR3 loop reads CASSLESGYEQYF. CDR3 DNA: TGCGCCAGCAGCTTGGAGTCAGGCTACGAGCAGTACTTC.

The chain recombines TRBV25-1 with TRBJ2-1, with D perhaps TRBD2 (6 bases). CDR1 and CDR2 (germline): MGHDK, SYGVNS. The CDR3 contains 15 residues. Trimming took 6 bases from V and 2 from J, leaving 14 bases between them. Here the CDR3 reads CASSLGGLTYNEQFF. The CDR3 nucleotides are TGTGCCAGCAGCCTCGGGGGTCTGACCTACAATGAGCAGTTCTTC.

This clone was seen many times. The J gene is TRBJ2-2, the V gene TRBV24-1; D is perhaps TRBD1 or TRBD2 (5 bases each). CDR1 is KGHDR and CDR2 is SFDVKD in the germline V gene. The ends were cut back, 7 bases at V and 0 bases at J, with 11 bases in the middle. The CDR3 contains 15 residues. The CDR3 spells CATRAGTANTGELFF. CDR3 bases: TGTGCCACCAGAGCCGGGACGGCGAACACCGGGGAGCTGTTTTTT.

The chain is built from TRBV5-4 and TRBJ2-1; D remains ambiguous. This CDR3 spans 11 amino acids. The germline V and J ends were trimmed by 1 base and 8 bases, with 4 bases remaining between them. CDR1 is SGHNT and CDR2 is YYREEE in the germline V gene (reference sequence). The DNA of the CDR3 is TGTGCCAGCAGCTTGATGGATGAGCAGTTCTTC. The encoded protein is CASSLMDEQFF.

This clone was seen just once. The genes are TRBV9 and TRBJ2-1, with 9 bases identical to TRBD2. The CDR3 covers 13 residues. CDR1 and CDR2 from the germline V gene are SGDLS and YYNGEE. V was pared by 9 bases and J by 8 bases, with 9 bases of the junction left unmatched. CDR3 region: CAILCGGADEQFF. The CDR3 DNA is TGTGCCATCCTTTGCGGGGGGGCGGATGAGCAGTTCTTC.

The chain recombines TRBV19 with TRBJ2-7, with 9 positions matching TRBD1. Germline CDR1 reads LNHDA; CDR2 reads SQIVND (reference sequence). V gave up 6 bases and J gave up 1 base; unmatched junction bases: 4. This CDR3 has 14 amino acids. CDR3: CASRRDRDSYEQYF. The CDR3 nucleotides read TGTGCCAGTAGGAGGGACAGGGATTCCTACGAGCAGTACTTC. Full variable domain (missing parts from reference TRBV19 and TRBJ2-7): DGGITQSPKYLFRKEGQNVTLSCEQNLNHDAMYWYRQDPGQGLRLIYYSQIVNDFQKGDIAEGYSVSREKKESFPLTVTSAQKNPTAFYLCASRRDRDSYEQYFGPGTRLTVT.

The chain links TRBV5-3 to TRBJ1-5; a possible D gene is TRBD1 (6 bases). TRBV5-3 is known as an ORF, though its function is uncertain. The CDR3 has 20 amino acids. With 3 bases removed from V and 0 bases from J, the gap between germline ends came to 25 bases. The chain's CDR3 is CARSSTQPPGEGYSNQPQHF. In nucleotides, the CDR3 is TGTGCCAGAAGCTCAACCCAACCCCCAGGGGAGGGATATAGCAATCAGCCCCAGCATTTT.

The rearrangement links TRBV3-1 (or the pseudogene TRBV3-2) to TRBJ1-1; TRBD1 is a possible D gene (5 bases). V lost 2 bases, J lost 7 bases, and 8 bases lay in between. Germline CDR1 LGHDT, CDR2 YNNKEL (reference sequence). The CDR3 length is 12 residues. The CDR3 DNA follows: TGTGCCAGCAGCCAATGGGGGAATGAAGCTTTCTTT. It encodes CASSQWGNEAFF.

V and J are TRBV4-1 and TRBJ1-5, with D maybe TRBD1 (6 bases). The length of the CDR3 is 15 residues. In germline, CDR1 is MGHRA, CDR2 YSYEKL. The V end was cut by 4 bases, the J end by 1 base, with 11 bases between. CDR3 protein: CASSPQGTSNQPQHF. CDR3 DNA: TGCGCCAGCAGCCCACAGGGTACGAGCAATCAGCCCCAGCATTTT.

V gene TRBV18 combines with J gene TRBJ1-4; 8 nucleotides align to TRBD1. Per the germline V gene, CDR1 is KGHSH and CDR2 is LQKENI. The CDR3 totals 14 residues. V shed 4 bases, J shed 4 bases, and the junction held 2 bases outside the gene matches. Here the CDR3 reads CASSQTGDNEKLFF. The CDR3 DNA sequence: TGTGCCAGCTCACAGACAGGGGATAATGAAAAACTGTTTTTT.

The V call is TRBV10-2, the J call TRBJ2-2; D is unresolved. V was trimmed by 8 bases and J by 3 bases, leaving 19 bases between them. CDR3 length: 16 amino acids. The germline gives CDR1 WSHSY, CDR2 SAAADI. The DNA for the CDR3 is TGCGCCAGCGCACAAGCTTCGGGCCTAGACACCGGGGAGCTGTTTTTT. This gives the protein CASAQASGLDTGELFF.

V is TRBV27 and J is TRBJ1-4; TRBD1 is a possible D gene (5 bases). V lost 4 bases, J lost 3 bases, and 9 bases lay in between. This CDR3 comprises 14 residues. Germline-derived CDR1 and CDR2 are MNHEY and SMNVEV (reference sequence). The CDR3 DNA sequence: TGTGCCAGCAGTTCCGACAGCCCTAATGAAAAACTGTTTTTT. Translated, it gives CASSSDSPNEKLFF.

The chain couples TRBV6-2 or TRBV6-3 to TRBJ2-3; D is unresolved. V lost 2 bases to trimming and J lost 4 bases, with 10 bases between them. The V gene's germline CDR1 is MNHEY and CDR2 SVGEGT. This CDR3 has 14 amino acids. The CDR3 reads CASSYLHRPDTQYF. The CDR3 nucleotides read TGTGCCAGCAGTTACCTACACCGCCCAGATACGCAGTATTTT.

A word on this clone: Other DNA sequences in this specimen translate into the identical CDR3. This rearrangement joins TRBV7-2 to TRBJ2-5; 7 positions match TRBD2. Germline values: CDR1 SGHTA, CDR2 FQGNSA. V shed 0 bases, J shed 5 bases, and the junction held 3 bases outside the gene matches. CDR3 size: 14 residues. CDR3: CASSLAGRGETQYF. CDR3 DNA sequence: TGTGCCAGCAGCTTAGCGGGGCGGGGGGAGACCCAGTACTTC. Drawing the rest from reference TRBV7-2 and TRBJ2-5, the complete variable domain is GAGVSQSPSNKVTEKGKDVELRCDPISGHTALYWYRQSLGQGLEFLIYFQGNSAPDKSGLPSDRFSAERTGGSVSTLTIQRTQQEDSAVYLCASSLAGRGETQYFGPGTRLLVL.

V gene TRBV6-6 combines with J gene TRBJ2-7; D not certain. The CDR3 runs to 11 residues. The V end was cut by 4 bases, the J end by 4 bases, with 5 bases between. Germline V gene lookup returns CDR1 MNHNY and CDR2 SVGAGI (reference sequence). The CDR3 spells CASSLGYEQYV. For the CDR3, the DNA is TGTGCCAGCAGTTTAGGTTACGAGCAGTACGTC.

The rearrangement joins TRBV5-8 to TRBJ2-3; tentative D call: TRBD2 (6 bases). This CDR3 has 15 amino acids. The ends were cut back, 4 bases at V and 6 bases at J, with 18 bases in the middle. The germline V gene encodes CDR1 SGHTS and CDR2 YDEGEE. The DNA for the CDR3 is TGTGCCAGCAGCCGCGGCGGGGCTAGGACTGATACGCAGTATTTT. Its protein product is CASSRGGARTDTQYF.

This rearrangement joins TRBV6-5 to TRBJ2-7, with 10 bases matching TRBD1. The CDR3 is 15 amino acids. Germline-derived CDR1 and CDR2 are MNHEY and SVGAGI. After removal of 7 bases from V and 3 bases from J, the junction contained 9 bases not matched to a gene. In nucleotides, the CDR3 is TGTGCCAGCATTACCGCCGGACAGGGGGGCTACGAGCAGTACGTC. Translated, it gives CASITAGQGGYEQYV.

This sequence joins TRBV7-2 and TRBJ2-1, with 9 nucleotides matching TRBD1. V shed 5 bases and J 8 bases; nucleotides not matched to a gene: 10. CDR1 and CDR2 from the germline V gene are SGHTA and FQGNSA. There are 15 residues in the CDR3. DNA for the CDR3: TGTGCCAGCAGCATACAACCGGGACAGGGCTATGAGCAGTTCTTC. It encodes CASSIQPGQGYEQFF.

The V gene is TRBV18, the J gene TRBJ2-1, with TRBD2 matching over 9 bases. The germline V gene encodes CDR1 KGHSH and CDR2 LQKENI. The CDR3 is 15 residues long. V gave up 2 bases and J gave up 4 bases; unmatched junction bases: 3. The CDR3 sequence: CASSPSSGTYNEQFF. In nucleotides, the CDR3 is TGTGCCAGCTCACCATCTAGCGGGACGTACAATGAGCAGTTCTTC.

The CDR3 DNA reads TGTGCCAGCAGTTTGCGGTCGGAGCAGTACTTC. This encodes CASSLRSEQYF. The V call is TRBV12-3 or TRBV12-4, the J call TRBJ2-7; D is ambiguous. V gave up 3 bases and J gave up 7 bases, with 7 bases separating them. CDR3 size: 11 residues.

The chain is built from TRBV11-3 and TRBJ2-1, with 8 bases lining up with TRBD1. Per germline, CDR1 SGHNT and CDR2 YENEEA. J was trimmed by 4 bases and V by 0 bases; bases with no gene match: 5. CDR3 length: 16 amino acids. The CDR3 coding sequence is TGTGCCAGCAGCTTAGAGGGGACAGGCGATTACAATGAGCAGTTCTTC. Protein product: CASSLEGTGDYNEQFF.

The V call is TRBV7-9, the J call TRBJ2-7; TRBD2 aligns across 7 bases. This CDR3 is built from 15 residues. The J segment lost 1 base and the V segment lost 5 bases, leaving 8 bases of the junction unmatched. CDR1 is SEHNR and CDR2 is FQNEAQ in the germline V gene (reference sequence). CDR3 residues: CASSLGLADSYEQYV. The DNA for the CDR3 is TGTGCCAGCAGCCTGGGGCTAGCGGATTCCTACGAGCAGTACGTC.

The genes are TRBV12-3 or TRBV12-4 and TRBJ1-2; D gene uncertain. The CDR3 totals 13 residues. The V end lost 5 bases, the J end lost 4 bases, and 11 bases lay between the germline ends. The CDR3 loop reads CASSLGSVYGYTF. The CDR3 DNA sequence: TGTGCCAGCAGTCTCGGGTCCGTCTATGGCTACACCTTC.

The J gene is TRBJ1-1, the V gene TRBV14; 9 bases map to TRBD1. CDR3 length: 15 residues. V lost 3 bases to trimming and J lost 1 base; unmatched junction nucleotides: 3. In germline, CDR1 is SGHDN, CDR2 FVKESK. The CDR3 DNA reads as TGTGCCAGCAGCCAGGAACAGGGGGCGAACACTGAAGCTTTCTTT. Amino acid sequence: CASSQEQGANTEAFF.

A note on this clone: The sample carries other DNA sequences with the same CDR3. The chain joins TRBV20-1 to TRBJ2-7, with a possible D match to TRBD2 (5 bases). The V gene's germline CDR1 is DFQATT and CDR2 SNEGSKA (reference sequence). Trimming took off 6 bases at V and 1 base at J, with 7 bases between the two ends. This CDR3 is 11 amino acids long. The CDR3 sequence is CSARDSYEQYF. The CDR3 DNA sequence: TGCAGTGCCCGGGATTCCTACGAGCAGTACTTC.

The V call is TRBV9, the J call TRBJ2-7; 8 nucleotides line up with TRBD2. In germline, CDR1 is SGDLS, CDR2 YYNGEE. Losses at the gene ends were 4 bases for V and 3 bases for J; bases not matched to a gene: 12. The CDR3 consists of 16 residues. The DNA of the CDR3 is TGTGCCAGCAGCCCTCGGGGAGCGGGAGAGGGCTACGAGCAGTACGTC. Its translation: CASSPRGAGEGYEQYV.